Below are 32 T cell receptor beta chains sequenced from a single sample in a study of CD8 T cells in ankylosing spondylitis. MiXCR, run by TCRdb on the 5' RACE reads, gives a single entry per CDR3 protein. The sample gives about 320,000 distinct CDR3 sequences, around a tenth of which show up once; more than 7% is in the top ten. Sequencing was done on a sample of blood, either unsorted or a sorted T cell fraction (not recorded which). These receptors came from a female donor with ankylosing spondylitis or in good health (not recorded which).

The chain links TRBV7-9 to TRBJ2-5; D gene uncertain. V lost 5 bases and J lost 1, with 11 bases in between. This CDR3 spans 14 amino acids. CDR1 is SEHNR and CDR2 is FQNEAQ in the germline V gene (reference sequence). In nucleotides, the CDR3 is TGTGCCAGCAGCGCTCTTAGGATCCAAGAGACCCAGTACTTC. Amino acids: CASSALRIQETQYF.

This clonotype was picked up many times. The rearrangement joins TRBV20-1 to TRBJ1-6; tentatively, D is TRBD1 (6 bases). This CDR3 contains 17 residues. Germline V lookup: CDR1 DFQATT, CDR2 SNEGSKA (reference sequence). Trimming took off 3 bases at V and 2 bases at J, with 17 bases between the two ends. CDR3 protein: CSASDVAGVTYNSPLHF. The CDR3 DNA is TGCAGTGCTAGTGATGTGGCAGGGGTTACCTATAATTCACCCCTCCACTTT.

This clonotype was picked up a small number of times. This chain uses TRBV7-2 with TRBJ2-5, with 13 bases lining up with TRBD2. Germline CDR1 SGHTA, CDR2 FQGNSA. The CDR3 length is 15 residues. The J segment lost 7 bases and the V segment lost 4 bases, leaving 6 bases of the junction unmatched. CDR3 DNA: TGTGCCAGCAGCTCCGGACTAGCGGGAGTTGGGACCCAGTACTTC. As protein: CASSSGLAGVGTQYF.

This clonotype occurred many times. The chain uses TRBV20-1 and TRBJ2-1; D perhaps matches TRBD2 (5 bases). Looked up from germline, CDR1 is DFQATT and CDR2 is SNEGSKA (reference sequence). Trimming stripped 7 bases from V and 0 bases from J, with 16 bases between. CDR3 size: 15 residues. The CDR3 protein is CSVARMAGSYNEQFF. DNA for the CDR3: TGCAGTGTTGCTCGGATGGCGGGCTCCTACAATGAGCAGTTCTTC.

The J gene is TRBJ2-7, the V gene TRBV20-1; TRBD1 agrees at 7 bases. V lost 0 bases, J lost 0 bases, and 8 bases stayed unmatched. Germline V CDR1 and CDR2: DFQATT, SNEGSKA (reference sequence). The CDR3 covers 16 residues. Here the CDR3 DNA reads TGCAGTGCTAGAGATCGGGCCAGGGGGTTCTCCTACGAGCAGTACTTC. This sequence encodes CSARDRARGFSYEQYF.

The table lists this clonotype with a few counts. This chain uses TRBV7-2 with TRBJ2-5; TRBD2 agrees at 12 bases. Per germline, CDR1 SGHTA and CDR2 FQGNSA. The junction had 4 bases not matched to a gene; V was cut back by 1 base and J by 7 bases. The CDR3 consists of 15 residues. CDR3 residues: CASSLELAGGGTQYF. CDR3 nucleotide sequence: TGTGCCAGCAGCTTAGAACTAGCGGGAGGAGGGACCCAGTACTTC.

V usage is TRBV15 and J usage is TRBJ2-5, with 8 bases fitting TRBD2. Germline values: CDR1 LNHNV, CDR2 YYDKDF (reference sequence). V dropped 3 bases and J dropped 2; count of bases not matched to a gene: 2. CDR3 length: 14 amino acids. Here the CDR3 DNA reads TGTGCCACCAGCAGCCGGGGGGGACAAGAGACCCAGTACTTC. Amino acid sequence: CATSSRGGQETQYF.

Ten or more counts support this clonotype. This rearrangement joins TRBV20-1 to TRBJ1-6; D is perhaps TRBD1 (6 bases). The CDR3 runs to 14 residues. The germline V and J ends were trimmed by 3 bases and 15 bases, with 21 bases remaining between them. CDR1 DFQATT and CDR2 SNEGSKA come from the germline V gene (reference sequence). The CDR3 spells CSASDGTTFGHLHF. The CDR3 nucleotides read TGCAGTGCTAGTGACGGGACAACATTTGGGCACCTCCACTTT.

Ten or more counts support this clonotype. V and J are TRBV5-1 and TRBJ2-1; D could derive from TRBD1 or TRBD2 (5 bases each). The V end lost 4 bases, the J end lost 0 bases, and 14 bases lay between the germline ends. Germline assignment: CDR1 SGHRS and CDR2 YFSETQ. CDR3 size: 16 residues. CDR3 amino acids: CASSTEGRFSYNEQFF. The CDR3 nucleotides are TGCGCCAGCAGCACAGAGGGACGGTTCTCCTACAATGAGCAGTTCTTC.

This clonotype was seen many times. The chain carries TRBV20-1 and TRBJ2-3; 10 bases fit TRBD2. V lost 5 bases to trimming and J lost 5 bases; unmatched junction nucleotides: 4. The CDR3 is made up of 13 amino acids. Germline V lookup: CDR1 DFQATT, CDR2 SNEGSKA (reference sequence). The CDR3 protein is CSAQRGGLDTQYF. CDR3 bases: TGCAGTGCTCAGCGGGGGGGCTTAGATACGCAGTATTTT.

J is TRBJ2-3 and V is TRBV24-1; D call uncertain. CDR1 and CDR2 (germline): KGHDR, SFDVKD. The CDR3 is made up of 16 amino acids. V was cut by 4 bases and J by 3 bases, with 16 bases left in between. CDR3: CATSEVLLGKTDTQYF. The CDR3 coding sequence is TGTGCCACCAGTGAAGTTCTTTTGGGGAAGACAGATACGCAGTATTTT.

This clonotype has ten or more counts. CDR3 sequence: CSAAGLGQETQYF. DNA of the CDR3: TGCAGTGCCGCGGGACTCGGCCAAGAGACCCAGTACTTC. The rearrangement joins TRBV20-1 to TRBJ2-5; D might be TRBD2 (6 bases). The germline V gene encodes CDR1 DFQATT and CDR2 SNEGSKA (reference sequence). Between the trimmed V and J ends, which lost 6 bases and 1 base, there was a span of 12 bases. This CDR3 region has 13 residues.

This clonotype was seen many times. One end of the junction varies from germline; a read error may be responsible. The chain combines TRBV5-1 with TRBJ2-1; a possible D gene is TRBD1 (5 bases). From germline, CDR1 is SGHRS and CDR2 YFSETQ. The CDR3 has 15 residues. CDR3 residues: CASSLGRTSYNEQFF. CDR3 coding DNA: TGCGCCAGCAGTTTGGGGCGGACCTCCTACAATGAGCAGTTCTTC.

This clonotype was detected a few times. The V call is TRBV3-1, the J call TRBJ2-7, with a possible D match to TRBD1 (6 bases). The V gene lost 6 bases and the J gene lost 2 bases, with 20 bases spanning the gap. The CDR3 runs 16 residues. Per germline, CDR1 LGHDT and CDR2 YNNKEL (reference sequence). The CDR3 here is CASSPYRWTDPYEQYF. The CDR3 region has the DNA TGTGCCAGCAGTCCCTACCGGTGGACAGATCCCTACGAGCAGTACTTC.

A note on this clonotype: A single base separates this from a much larger clone, so it may be a read error. The chain has TRBV20-1 and TRBJ2-1, with a weak D call TRBD1 (5 bases). V lost 2 bases and J lost 11, with 13 bases in between. The CDR3 has 12 amino acids. Germline V gives CDR1 DFQATT, CDR2 SNEGSKA (reference sequence). The CDR3 sequence: CSARSPGNKQFF. The DNA of the CDR3 is TGCAGTGCTAGATCCCCAGGGAATAAGCAGTTCTTC.

The sample holds many counts of this clonotype. This sequence joins TRBV20-1 and TRBJ2-7, with 7 bases fitting TRBD1. Germline-derived CDR1 and CDR2 are DFQATT and SNEGSKA (reference sequence). This CDR3 contains 12 residues. Trimming at V came to 4 bases and at J to 3 bases, leaving 3 bases not matched to a gene. CDR3 sequence reads: CSAKGAHYEQYF. The DNA of the CDR3 is TGCAGTGCTAAGGGGGCCCACTACGAGCAGTACTTC.

The sample holds many counts of this clonotype. This chain uses TRBV20-1 with TRBJ2-3, with a weak D call TRBD2 (5 bases). V lost 2 bases and J 5 bases, leaving 17 bases between the germline ends. The CDR3 is 15 amino acids. The germline V gene has CDR1 DFQATT and CDR2 SNEGSKA (reference sequence). CDR3 protein: CSARPGVASGDTQYF. The CDR3 region has the DNA TGCAGTGCTAGACCCGGGGTGGCGTCGGGAGATACGCAGTATTTT.

This clonotype has at least ten counts. The chain has TRBV28 and TRBJ2-7; D is ambiguous. Between the trimmed V and J ends, which lost 7 bases and 4 bases, there was a span of 11 bases. The CDR3 length is 12 residues. The germline gives CDR1 MDHEN, CDR2 SYDVKM. This CDR3 is CASKTGVYEQYF. The CDR3 DNA follows: TGTGCCAGCAAAACGGGTGTTTACGAGCAGTACTTC.

This rearrangement joins TRBV6-1 to TRBJ2-2; the D gene could be TRBD1 or TRBD2 (5 bases each). The germline CDR1 and CDR2 sequences are MNHNS and SASEGT. There are 14 residues in the CDR3. V was shortened by 7 bases and J by 6 bases, with 15 bases between the two germline ends. The CDR3 nucleotides are TGTGCCAGCAAGGGGACGATAAACGCCGGGGAGCTGTTTTTT. Residues: CASKGTINAGELFF.

V and J are TRBV6-2 or TRBV6-3 and TRBJ2-5, with 14 positions matching TRBD2. Trimming removed 3 bases from V and 0 bases from J; junction bases left unmatched: 12. CDR3 length: 20 amino acids. Germline lookup yields CDR1 MNHEY and CDR2 SVGEGT. The CDR3 nucleotides are TGTGCCAGCAGTTATTCGGGACTAGCGGGAGAGCCTCCCTACCAAGAGACCCAGTACTTC. Translating it yields CASSYSGLAGEPPYQETQYF.

The V gene is TRBV5-6, the J gene TRBJ2-3; 7 nucleotides line up with TRBD2. Germline V CDR1 and CDR2: SGHDT, YYEEEE. The CDR3 covers 16 residues. The V segment lost 7 bases and the J segment 2 bases; nucleotides outside the gene matches: 13. CDR3 in DNA: TGTGCCAGCTCGCTTCGACGACTAGCCATCACAGATACGCAGTATTTT. Its protein is CASSLRRLAITDTQYF.

At least ten counts were recorded for this clonotype. The chain uses TRBV20-1 and TRBJ1-6; D is unresolved. V was pared by 1 base and J by 1 base, with 2 bases between. This CDR3 is 13 amino acids long. Germline CDR1 is DFQATT and CDR2 is SNEGSKA (reference sequence). CDR3 sequence: CSARGSYNSPLHF. CDR3 DNA: TGCAGTGCTAGAGGGTCCTATAATTCACCCCTCCACTTT.

Ten or more counts support this clonotype. The chain links TRBV7-9 to TRBJ2-5, with 7 bases lining up with TRBD2. Germline V gives CDR1 SEHNR, CDR2 FQNEAQ (reference sequence). Trimming removed 2 bases from V and 4 bases from J; junction bases left unmatched: 7. This CDR3 is 15 amino acids long. The CDR3 loop reads CASSLSGGRRETQYF. The CDR3 DNA is TGTGCCAGCAGCTTATCTGGCGGGAGACGAGAGACCCAGTACTTC. Combining the CDR3 with reference TRBV7-9 and TRBJ2-5 gives the whole variable domain DTGVSQNPRHKITKRGQNVTFRCDPISEHNRLYWYRQTLGQGPEFLTYFQNEAQLEKSRLLSDRFSAERPKGSFSTLEIQRTEQGDSAMYLCASSLSGGRRETQYFGPGTRLLVL.

There are a few counts of this clonotype. V and J are TRBV21-1 and TRBJ1-5; the table calls TRBD1, which could not be checked here. TRBV21-1 is marked as a pseudogene. CDR3 length: 13 residues. CDR3 bases: TGTGCCAACCCGACCCTGGGGAATCAGCCCCAGCATTTT. Encoded protein: CANPTLGNQPQHF.

This clonotype was seen many times. The chain carries TRBV20-1 and TRBJ2-5, with D uncertain. This CDR3 spans 15 amino acids. Germline V gene data show CDR1 as DFQATT and CDR2 as SNEGSKA (reference sequence). V lost 0 bases and J lost 3, with 14 bases in between. CDR3 nucleotide sequence: TGCAGTGCTAGAGAAGGTTCCTCGGCCAAAGAGACCCAGTACTTC. Translation gives CSAREGSSAKETQYF.

The V call is TRBV9, the J call TRBJ1-2; D may be TRBD1 (5 bases). The CDR3 has 14 residues. The V end lost 3 bases, the J end lost 4 bases, and 13 bases lay between the germline ends. Germline assignment: CDR1 SGDLS and CDR2 YYNGEE. The CDR3 coding sequence is TGTGCCAGCAGCGCAGACGGGGGGACCTATGGCTACACCTTC. Residues: CASSADGGTYGYTF.

The chain links TRBV7-2 to TRBJ1-1, with a possible D match to TRBD1 (5 bases). CDR3 size: 15 residues. Germline V CDR1 and CDR2: SGHTA, FQGNSA. V lost 5 bases and J 4 bases, leaving 17 bases between the germline ends. CDR3: CASSMTFDSATEAFF. The CDR3 nucleotides are TGTGCCAGCAGCATGACTTTCGACAGCGCCACTGAAGCTTTCTTT.

This clonotype appeared many times. The chain links TRBV10-1 to TRBJ2-1; 7 bases are a match to TRBD1. Germline CDR1 WNHNN, CDR2 SYGVQD (reference sequence). Unmatched junction bases numbered 11, after V lost 9 bases and J lost 3 bases. This CDR3 comprises 15 residues. The CDR3 region is CARAKNRDSYNEQFF. The CDR3 DNA sequence: TGCGCCAGGGCCAAAAACCGGGACAGCTACAATGAGCAGTTCTTC.

This clonotype occurred many times. This chain links TRBV20-1 with TRBJ2-7; no clear D. Trimming left V 5 bases short and J 2 bases short, with 10 bases between. Germline assignment: CDR1 DFQATT and CDR2 SNEGSKA (reference sequence). This CDR3 contains 12 residues. CDR3 in amino acids: CSAGRTPYEQYF. The CDR3 DNA follows: TGCAGTGCTGGAAGGACCCCCTACGAGCAGTACTTC.

This clonotype was seen a handful of times. This chain joins TRBV5-1 and TRBJ2-1, with 10 bases lining up with TRBD2. J lost 8 bases, V lost 2 bases, and 7 bases had no gene match. The CDR3 is made up of 15 amino acids. Germline V gene lookup returns CDR1 SGHRS and CDR2 YFSETQ. Written as DNA, the CDR3 is TGCGCCAGCAGCTTTCCGAGCGGGGGGGCGTATGAGCAGTTCTTC. It codes for CASSFPSGGAYEQFF.

At least ten counts were recorded for this clonotype. The chain has TRBV20-1 and TRBJ1-6; D not certain. CDR3 size: 15 residues. V was trimmed by 5 bases and J by 7 bases, leaving 18 bases between them. Germline CDR1 is DFQATT and CDR2 is SNEGSKA (reference sequence). DNA of the CDR3: TGCAGTGCTGCTCGTGTTCAGCACCCAAATTCACCCCTCCACTTT. It codes for CSAARVQHPNSPLHF.

The sample holds a few counts of this clonotype. This chain connects TRBV11-2 to TRBJ1-3; D remains unclear. Germline V gene sequence: CDR1 SGHAT, CDR2 FQNNGV. The CDR3 is 14 residues long. V shed 1 base and J shed 8 bases, with 12 bases lying between them. The CDR3 DNA sequence: TGTGCCAGCAGCTTAGCGCCCGGCGGAGACACCATATATTTT. Amino acids: CASSLAPGGDTIYF.